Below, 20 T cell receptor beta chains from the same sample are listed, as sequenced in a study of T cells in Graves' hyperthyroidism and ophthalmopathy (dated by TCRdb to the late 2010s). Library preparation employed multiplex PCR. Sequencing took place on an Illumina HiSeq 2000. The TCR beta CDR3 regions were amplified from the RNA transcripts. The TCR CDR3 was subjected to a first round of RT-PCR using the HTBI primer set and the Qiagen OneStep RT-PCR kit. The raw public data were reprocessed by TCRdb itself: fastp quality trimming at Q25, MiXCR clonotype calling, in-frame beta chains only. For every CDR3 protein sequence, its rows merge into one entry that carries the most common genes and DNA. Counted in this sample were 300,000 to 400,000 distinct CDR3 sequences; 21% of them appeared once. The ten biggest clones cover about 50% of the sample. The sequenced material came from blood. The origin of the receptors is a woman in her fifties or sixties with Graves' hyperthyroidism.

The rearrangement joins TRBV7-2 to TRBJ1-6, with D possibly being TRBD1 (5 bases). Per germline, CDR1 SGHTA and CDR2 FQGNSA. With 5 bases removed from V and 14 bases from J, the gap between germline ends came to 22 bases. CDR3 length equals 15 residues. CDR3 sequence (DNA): TGTGCCAGCAGCGTTGGGGTCCTCGGGGGGAAAACCCTCCACTTT. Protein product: CASSVGVLGGKTLHF.

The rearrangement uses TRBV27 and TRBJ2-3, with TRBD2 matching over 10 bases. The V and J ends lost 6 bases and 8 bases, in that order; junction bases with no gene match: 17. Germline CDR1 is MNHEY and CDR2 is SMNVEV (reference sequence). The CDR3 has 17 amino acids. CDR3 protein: CASRPLAPAGGPGTQYF. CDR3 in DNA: TGTGCCAGCAGACCCCTGGCCCCAGCGGGAGGGCCAGGTACGCAGTATTTT.

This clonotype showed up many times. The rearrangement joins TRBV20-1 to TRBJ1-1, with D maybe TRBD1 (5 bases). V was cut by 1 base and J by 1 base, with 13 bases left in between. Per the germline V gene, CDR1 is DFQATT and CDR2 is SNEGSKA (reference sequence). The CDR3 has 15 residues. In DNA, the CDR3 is TGCAGTGCTAGAGCCCGGGGAGGGGCGAACACTGAAGCTTTCTTT. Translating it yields CSARARGGANTEAFF.

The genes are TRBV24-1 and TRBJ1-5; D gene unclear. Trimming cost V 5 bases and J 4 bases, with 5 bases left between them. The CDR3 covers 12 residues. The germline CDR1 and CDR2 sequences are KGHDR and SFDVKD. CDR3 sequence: CATSAGNQPQHF. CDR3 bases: TGTGCCACCAGTGCGGGGAATCAGCCCCAGCATTTT.

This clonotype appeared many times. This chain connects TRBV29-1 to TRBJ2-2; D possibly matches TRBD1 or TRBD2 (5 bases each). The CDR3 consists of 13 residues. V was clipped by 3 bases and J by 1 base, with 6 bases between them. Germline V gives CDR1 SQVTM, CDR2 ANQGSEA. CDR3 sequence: CSVDGGNTGELFF. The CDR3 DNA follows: TGCAGCGTTGATGGGGGGAACACCGGGGAGCTGTTTTTT.

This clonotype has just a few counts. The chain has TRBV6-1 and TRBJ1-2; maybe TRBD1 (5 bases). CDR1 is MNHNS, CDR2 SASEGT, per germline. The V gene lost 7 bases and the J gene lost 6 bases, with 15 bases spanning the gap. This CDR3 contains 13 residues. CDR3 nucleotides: TGTGCCAGCACCCCCCGGGGGAGGGATGGCTACACCTTC. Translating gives CASTPRGRDGYTF.

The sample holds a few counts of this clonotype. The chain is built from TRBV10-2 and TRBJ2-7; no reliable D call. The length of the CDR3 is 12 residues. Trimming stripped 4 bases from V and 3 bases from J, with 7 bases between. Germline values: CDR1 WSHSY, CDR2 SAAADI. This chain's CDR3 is CASSVAYYEQYF. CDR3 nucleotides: TGCGCCAGCAGTGTCGCCTACTACGAGCAGTACTTC.

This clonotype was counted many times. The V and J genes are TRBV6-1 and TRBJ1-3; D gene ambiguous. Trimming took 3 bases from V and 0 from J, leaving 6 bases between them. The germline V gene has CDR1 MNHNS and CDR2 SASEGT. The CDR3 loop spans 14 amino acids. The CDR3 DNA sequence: TGTGCCAGCAGTGATGGTAGCTCTGGAAACACCATATATTTT. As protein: CASSDGSSGNTIYF.

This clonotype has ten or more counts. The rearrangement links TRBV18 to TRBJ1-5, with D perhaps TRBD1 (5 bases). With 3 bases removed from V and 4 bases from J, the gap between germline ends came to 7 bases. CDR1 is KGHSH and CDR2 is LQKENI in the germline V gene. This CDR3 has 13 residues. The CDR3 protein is CASSPGVNQPQHF. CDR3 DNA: TGTGCCAGCTCACCGGGGGTTAATCAGCCCCAGCATTTT.

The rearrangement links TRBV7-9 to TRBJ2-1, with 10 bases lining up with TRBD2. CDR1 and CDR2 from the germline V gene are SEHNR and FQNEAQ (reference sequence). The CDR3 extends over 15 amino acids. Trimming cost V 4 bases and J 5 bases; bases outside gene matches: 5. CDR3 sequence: CASSSGLAVNNEQFF. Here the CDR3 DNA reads TGTGCCAGCAGCTCCGGACTAGCGGTTAACAATGAGCAGTTCTTC.

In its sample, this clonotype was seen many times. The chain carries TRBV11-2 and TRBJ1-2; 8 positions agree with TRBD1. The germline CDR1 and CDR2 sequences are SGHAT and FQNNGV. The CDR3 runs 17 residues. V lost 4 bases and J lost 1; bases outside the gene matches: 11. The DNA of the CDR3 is TGTGCCAGCAGCTCCACCGCGGGGACAGGCGATAACTATGGCTACACCTTC. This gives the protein CASSSTAGTGDNYGYTF.

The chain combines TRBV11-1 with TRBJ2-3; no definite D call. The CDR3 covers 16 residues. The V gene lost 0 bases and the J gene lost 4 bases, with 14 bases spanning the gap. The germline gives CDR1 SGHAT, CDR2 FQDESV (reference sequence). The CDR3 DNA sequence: TGTGCCAGCAGCTTAGCGCTGGTGGAAGAGGCAGATACGCAGTATTTT. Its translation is CASSLALVEEADTQYF.

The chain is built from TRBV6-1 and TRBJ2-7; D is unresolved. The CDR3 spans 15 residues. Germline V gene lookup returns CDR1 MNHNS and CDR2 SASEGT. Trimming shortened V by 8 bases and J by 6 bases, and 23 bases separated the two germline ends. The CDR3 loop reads CASVLGSLSSGEQYF. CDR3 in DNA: TGTGCCAGCGTGCTAGGGTCTCTATCTTCGGGCGAGCAGTACTTC.

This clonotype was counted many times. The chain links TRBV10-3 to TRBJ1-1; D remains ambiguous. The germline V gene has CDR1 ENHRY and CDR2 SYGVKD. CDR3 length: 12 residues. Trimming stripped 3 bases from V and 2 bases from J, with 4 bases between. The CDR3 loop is CAISEANTEAFF. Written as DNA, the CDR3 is TGTGCCATCAGTGAAGCAAACACTGAAGCTTTCTTT.

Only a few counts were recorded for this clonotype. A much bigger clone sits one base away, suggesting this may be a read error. Written as DNA, the CDR3 is TGTGCCAGCAGTCTACGAGGGAGGGTTGGAACTGAAGCTTTCTTT. Translating gives CASSLRGRVGTEAFF. The chain uses TRBV11-2 and TRBJ1-1; no definite D call. Germline V gives CDR1 SGHAT, CDR2 FQNNGV. V lost 6 bases and J lost 5, with 19 bases in between. The CDR3 totals 15 residues.

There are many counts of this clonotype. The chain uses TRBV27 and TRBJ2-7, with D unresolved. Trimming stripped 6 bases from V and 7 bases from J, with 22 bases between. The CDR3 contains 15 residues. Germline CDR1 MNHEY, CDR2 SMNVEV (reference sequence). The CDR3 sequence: CASRSASILKTEQYF. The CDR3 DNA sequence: TGTGCCAGCAGATCCGCTAGTATTTTAAAAACGGAGCAGTACTTC.

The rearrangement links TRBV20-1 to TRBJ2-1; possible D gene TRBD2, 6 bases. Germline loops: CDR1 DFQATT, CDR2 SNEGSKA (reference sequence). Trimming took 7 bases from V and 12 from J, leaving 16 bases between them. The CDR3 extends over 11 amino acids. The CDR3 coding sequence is TGCAGTGTCGCTCTCCGGAGGGGGCAGTTCTTC. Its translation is CSVALRRGQFF.

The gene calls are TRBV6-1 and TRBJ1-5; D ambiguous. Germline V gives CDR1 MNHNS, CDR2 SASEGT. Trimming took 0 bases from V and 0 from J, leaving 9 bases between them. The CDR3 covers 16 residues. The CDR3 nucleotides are TGTGCCAGCAGTGAAGCAGTTTCTCCTAGCAATCAGCCCCAGCATTTT. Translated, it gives CASSEAVSPSNQPQHF.

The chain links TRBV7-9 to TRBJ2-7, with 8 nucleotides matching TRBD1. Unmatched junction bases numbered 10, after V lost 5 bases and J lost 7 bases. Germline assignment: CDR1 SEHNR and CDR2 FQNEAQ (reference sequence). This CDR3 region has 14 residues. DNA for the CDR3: TGTGCCAGCAGCCCCCCGACAGGGGTGCGTGAGCAGTACTTC. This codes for CASSPPTGVREQYF. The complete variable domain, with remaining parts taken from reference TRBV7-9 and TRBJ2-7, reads DTGVSQNPRHKITKRGQNVTFRCDPISEHNRLYWYRQTLGQGPEFLTYFQNEAQLEKSRLLSDRFSAERPKGSFSTLEIQRTEQGDSAMYLCASSPPTGVREQYFGPGTRLTVT.

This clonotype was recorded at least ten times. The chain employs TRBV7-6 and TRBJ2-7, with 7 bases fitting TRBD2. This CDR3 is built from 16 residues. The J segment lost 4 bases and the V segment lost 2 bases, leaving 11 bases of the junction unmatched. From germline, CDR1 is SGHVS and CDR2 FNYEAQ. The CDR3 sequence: CASSLLVPAGRYEQYF. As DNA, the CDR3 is TGTGCCAGCAGCTTACTGGTACCAGCGGGAAGATACGAGCAGTACTTC.